The TCR beta chain under discussion was sequenced for a study of beta chain features in type 1 diabetes. cDNA synthesis used the whole RNA isolate, giving expressed TCRB sequences. TCRdb's table, derived via immunoSEQ multiplex PCR, lists solely in-frame clones and lacks some. The sample includes fewer than 350,000 clones, about 20% of them seen just once. V lost 5 bases, J lost 0 bases, and 11 bases lay in between. CDR3 length equals 15 residues. Germline V gene lookup returns CDR1 MNHNS and CDR2 SASEGT. The source is a woman in her late teens or twenties in good health. The V and J genes are TRBV6-1 and TRBJ1-5; D is unresolved. Material: naive CD4+ T cells from blood. CDR3 sequence (DNA): TGTGCCAGCAGTTCAGGTGGTTATAGCAATCAGCCCCAGCATTTT. Translated, it gives CASSSGGYSNQPQHF.